Sequencing of this T cell receptor (beta chain) was carried out in a study of T-cell memory formation after mild COVID-19. Broader study findings: Clones from the second wave (peaking day 37) had unconfirmed SARS-CoV-2 specificity. Clones which contracted sat mainly in CM and EM if CD4+, and in EMRA if CD8+.

5'RACE primed from the constant segment yielded TCR alpha and TCR beta cDNA libraries bearing sample barcodes and UMIs. TCRdb reprocessed the 5' RACE reads via MiXCR and lists one record per CDR3 protein. The data show about 290,000 distinct CDR3 sequences, over 15% seen once. This clonotype was recorded a few times. Antigen: not known. Germline V gives CDR1 LGHNA, CDR2 YNFKEQ. V was pared by 4 bases and J by 7 bases, with 10 bases of the junction left unmatched. The CDR3 length is 16 residues. The origin of this receptor is a man between 18 and 29 years old who had mild COVID-19 (a few samples of this study predate the infection). Cell type and time point are not known. The specimen sequenced was PBMCs or a T cell subset sorted from them (not recorded which). V is TRBV4-2 and J is TRBJ2-1; TRBD2 matches at 10 bases. The CDR3 region is CASSPSASGGENEQFF. Written as DNA, the CDR3 is TGTGCCAGCAGCCCGTCAGCCAGCGGGGGGGAGAATGAGCAGTTCTTC.